Presented here are 30 T cell receptor beta chains from one specimen sequenced in a study of blood T cell repertoires in COVID-19. TCRdb's table, derived via immunoSEQ multiplex PCR, lists solely in-frame clones and lacks some. The sample consists of around 100,000 clones, roughly 83% of them appearing once. The sample comprised peripheral blood. The receptors here all came from a woman in her 70s with acute or convalescent COVID-19.

The genes are TRBV6-5 and TRBJ1-5, with 7 positions matching TRBD1. Germline V gene lookup returns CDR1 MNHEY and CDR2 SVGAGI. The junction had 10 bases not matched to a gene; V was cut back by 6 bases and J by 5 bases. This CDR3 spans 15 amino acids. The CDR3 DNA follows: TGTGCCAGCAGCCATGACAGGGAACGGCATCAGCCCCAGCATTTT. This encodes CASSHDRERHQPQHF.

This clone was found once. The CDR3 spells CASSPGSYNEQFF. The CDR3 coding sequence is TGTGCCAGCAGCCCGGGCTCCTACAATGAGCAGTTCTTC. The rearrangement joins TRBV7-9 to TRBJ2-1; D is unclear. V lost 5 bases and J lost 0, with 5 bases in between. The CDR3 covers 13 residues. Germline V gives CDR1 SEHNR, CDR2 FQNEAQ (reference sequence).

The chain joins TRBV5-4 to TRBJ2-5, with TRBD1 matching over 9 bases. CDR1 and CDR2 from the germline V gene are SGHNT and YYREEE (reference sequence). The CDR3 is made up of 15 amino acids. J gave up 2 bases and V 0 bases, and 2 bases lay outside the gene matches. CDR3 sequence: CASSLGDRDQETQYF. Here the CDR3 DNA reads TGTGCCAGCAGCTTGGGGGACAGGGATCAAGAGACCCAGTACTTC.

The chain employs TRBV5-4 and TRBJ2-2; 7 nucleotides agree with TRBD1. Germline V CDR1 and CDR2: SGHNT, YYREEE (reference sequence). CDR3 length equals 15 residues. The J segment lost 4 bases and the V segment lost 1 base, leaving 4 bases of the junction unmatched. CDR3: CASSLTGVVTGELFF. The CDR3 DNA reads as TGTGCCAGCAGCTTGACAGGGGTGGTCACCGGGGAGCTGTTTTTT. Based on the CDR3 plus reference TRBV5-4 and TRBJ2-2, the full variable domain is ETGVTQSPTHLIKTRGQQVTLRCSSQSGHNTVSWYQQALGQGPQFIFQYYREEENGRGNFPPRFSGLQFPNYSSELNVNALELDDSALYLCASSLTGVVTGELFFGEGSRLTVL.

This chain links TRBV7-2 with TRBJ2-2, with unresolved D. The CDR3 is made up of 13 amino acids. The V end was cut by 8 bases, the J end by 4 bases, with 11 bases between. The germline CDR1 and CDR2 sequences are SGHTA and FQGNSA. CDR3 protein: CASAEASTGELFF. The CDR3 bases are TGTGCCAGCGCCGAAGCAAGCACCGGGGAGCTGTTTTTT.

The gene calls are TRBV7-3 and TRBJ2-1; 7 nucleotides align to TRBD2. The CDR3 is made up of 14 amino acids. Trimming cost V 4 bases and J 7 bases; bases outside gene matches: 7. Germline CDR1 reads SGHTA; CDR2 reads FQGTGA. DNA of the CDR3: TGTGCCAGCAGCTCCCGACTAGCATCGAATGAGCAGTTCTTC. As protein: CASSSRLASNEQFF.

The CDR3: CASTVSGSRADTQYF. CDR3 sequence (DNA): TGTGCCAGTACCGTAAGCGGGAGTAGGGCAGATACGCAGTATTTT. The chain couples TRBV19 to TRBJ2-3; 8 bases line up with TRBD2. This CDR3 spans 15 amino acids. V lost 7 bases and J lost 4; bases outside the gene matches: 10. Per germline, CDR1 LNHDA and CDR2 SQIVND (reference sequence).

The J gene is TRBJ1-1, the V gene TRBV6-5; 7 nucleotides line up with TRBD1. With 4 bases clipped from V and 4 bases from J, the junction kept 6 bases outside the gene matches. Germline CDR1 is MNHEY and CDR2 is SVGAGI. The CDR3 totals 14 residues. CDR3 in amino acids: CASSSEGASTEAFF. The CDR3 DNA is TGTGCCAGCAGTTCTGAGGGGGCGAGCACTGAAGCTTTCTTT.

The CDR3 DNA reads as TGTGCCAGCAGCGAGACTCAGGCCGGAGGCGGCTACACCTTC. Translation: CASSETQAGGGYTF. The gene calls are TRBV7-6 and TRBJ1-2; no reliable D call. Germline-derived CDR1 and CDR2 are SGHVS and FNYEAQ. V was pared by 5 bases and J by 8 bases, with 18 bases between. CDR3 size: 14 residues. The variable domain in full, completed from reference TRBV7-6 and TRBJ1-2, reads GAGVSQSPRYKVTKRGQDVALRCDPISGHVSLYWYRQALGQGPEFLTYFNYEAQQDKSGLPNDRFSAERPEGSISTLTIQRTEQRDSAMYRCASSETQAGGGYTFGSGTRLTVV.

V gene TRBV24-1 combines with J gene TRBJ2-5, with D tentatively TRBD1 (5 bases). The ends were cut back, 1 base at V and 3 bases at J, with 8 bases in the middle. From germline, CDR1 is KGHDR and CDR2 SFDVKD. The CDR3 extends over 14 amino acids. This CDR3 reads CATSDFGREETQYF. The CDR3 bases are TGTGCCACCAGTGATTTTGGCAGGGAAGAGACCCAGTACTTC.

This clone was seen only a few times. V is TRBV11-3 and J is TRBJ1-2; perhaps TRBD1 as D (6 bases). Germline CDR1 is SGHNT and CDR2 is YENEEA. This CDR3 region has 14 residues. V was trimmed by 8 bases and J by 2 bases, leaving 15 bases between them. CDR3 DNA sequence: TGTGCCAGCGTACGGATTGACAGGAACTATGGCTACACCTTC. Encoded protein: CASVRIDRNYGYTF.

Points on this clone: Compared with germline, one end of the junction differs, possibly owing to a read error. This sample also contains other DNA sequences that code for the same CDR3. This chain uses TRBV5-4 with TRBJ1-1, with 8 bases lining up with TRBD1. The CDR3 is 15 residues long. Germline V gives CDR1 SGHNT, CDR2 YYREEE (reference sequence). In DNA, the CDR3 is TGTGCCAGCAGCGCCCCGCAGGGGGCTAACACTGAAGCTTTTTTT. Translated: CASSAPQGANTEAFF.

The chain joins TRBV7-3 to TRBJ2-7; the D gene is possibly TRBD2 (7 bases). CDR3 length: 13 residues. Germline CDR1 SGHTA, CDR2 FQGTGA. V shed 5 bases and J shed 5 bases, with 13 bases lying between them. In DNA form, the CDR3 reads TGTGCCAGCAGCCCCGGGGGGCAGGACGAGCAGTACTTC. Translation: CASSPGGQDEQYF.

The V and J genes are TRBV2 and TRBJ2-5; 10 bases fit TRBD2. This CDR3 has 14 amino acids. Trimming at V came to 5 bases and at J to 3 bases, leaving 3 bases not matched to a gene. CDR1 is SNHLY and CDR2 is FYNNEI in the germline V gene. The CDR3 spells CASSPSGGEETQYF. In DNA form, the CDR3 reads TGTGCCAGCAGTCCAAGCGGGGGGGAAGAGACCCAGTACTTC.

The chain recombines TRBV5-1 with TRBJ2-3, with 13 bases that match TRBD2. V was clipped by 4 bases and J by 3 bases; unmatched bases: 5. The V gene's germline CDR1 is SGHRS and CDR2 YFSETQ. CDR3 length: 16 residues. The CDR3 sequence is CASSLRLAGGTDTQYF. The CDR3 region has the DNA TGCGCCAGCAGCCTCCGACTAGCGGGGGGTACAGATACGCAGTATTTT.

The rearrangement links TRBV21-1 to TRBJ2-7; the table's D call, TRBD2, has no DNA check behind it. TRBV21-1 is shown as a pseudogene. The CDR3 contains 15 residues. The CDR3 spells CASLPGLADPYEQYF. In nucleotides, the CDR3 is TGTGCCAGCTTGCCCGGACTAGCGGATCCCTACGAGCAGTACTTC.

This clone was counted once. The CDR3 sequence: CASSFKQGAGYTF. CDR3 in DNA: TGTGCCAGCAGTTTCAAGCAGGGGGCGGGCTACACCTTC. The chain uses TRBV12-3 or TRBV12-4 and TRBJ1-2; TRBD1 aligns across 8 bases. V was pared by 3 bases and J by 8 bases, with 5 bases of the junction left unmatched. The CDR3 has 13 amino acids.

A few counts support this clone. The V gene is TRBV11-2, the J gene TRBJ2-1, with TRBD2 as a possible D gene (6 bases). V was cut by 0 bases and J by 4 bases, with 10 bases left in between. There are 15 residues in the CDR3. Per the germline V gene, CDR1 is SGHAT and CDR2 is FQNNGV. The CDR3 region is CASSLEGGVYNEQFF. DNA of the CDR3: TGTGCCAGCAGCTTAGAGGGGGGAGTGTACAATGAGCAGTTCTTC.

This chain links TRBV30 with TRBJ2-7; D uncertain. Per the germline V gene, CDR1 is GTSNPN and CDR2 is SVGIG (reference sequence). The V end lost 3 bases, the J end lost 0 bases, and 12 bases lay between the germline ends. The CDR3 runs to 14 residues. CDR3 coding DNA: TGTGCCTGGAGACAGCAATCAAGCTCCTACGAGCAGTACTTC. Translated: CAWRQQSSSYEQYF.

The chain joins TRBV6-4 to TRBJ1-1, with D possibly matching TRBD1 (5 bases). Germline CDR1 and CDR2: MRHNA and SNTAGT. CDR3 length: 13 amino acids. The V and J ends lost 3 bases and 1 base respectively, with 6 bases between them. The CDR3 DNA sequence: TGTGCCAGCAGTGAAGGGGAGAACACTGAAGCTTTCTTT. Protein product: CASSEGENTEAFF.

The CDR3: CASSSRTGGTEAFF. Here the CDR3 DNA reads TGTGCCAGCAGTTCCCGGACAGGGGGAACTGAAGCTTTCTTT. The chain links TRBV2 to TRBJ1-1; 10 bases fit TRBD1. CDR1 is SNHLY and CDR2 is FYNNEI in the germline V gene. J was trimmed by 5 bases and V by 5 bases; bases with no gene match: 5. The CDR3 sequence is 14 residues long.

This clone was seen only a few times. The rearrangement joins TRBV5-8 to TRBJ2-1; TRBD2 agrees at 9 bases. This CDR3 is built from 15 residues. Trimming took 0 bases from V and 4 from J; bases not matched to a gene: 2. Germline CDR1 and CDR2: SGHTS and YDEGEE. The CDR3 DNA reads as TGTGCCAGCAGCTTGGGCCTAGCGGGATACAATGAGCAGTTCTTC. It encodes CASSLGLAGYNEQFF.

The chain couples TRBV27 to TRBJ1-1, with 8 bases identical to TRBD1. CDR1 is MNHEY, CDR2 SMNVEV, per germline (reference sequence). Unmatched junction bases numbered 7, after V lost 6 bases and J lost 1 base. The CDR3 spans 15 residues. The CDR3 nucleotides are TGTGCCAGCAGGCCGACAGGGGAGGGGAACACTGAAGCTTTCTTT. Translating gives CASRPTGEGNTEAFF.

Points on this clone: The sample carries other DNA sequences with the same CDR3. This chain uses TRBV19 with TRBJ2-3; D gene uncertain. The CDR3 contains 14 residues. V was trimmed by 1 base and J by 0 bases, leaving 5 bases between them. CDR1 LNHDA and CDR2 SQIVND come from the germline V gene (reference sequence). The CDR3 nucleotides are TGTGCCAGTAGTATAGGTCCTAGCACAGATACGCAGTATTTT. Amino acids: CASSIGPSTDTQYF.

The chain combines TRBV25-1 with TRBJ2-5, with 12 bases matching TRBD2. With 3 bases clipped from V and 2 bases from J, the junction kept 4 bases outside the gene matches. Germline V CDR1 and CDR2: MGHDK, SYGVNS. This CDR3 has 16 residues. The CDR3 region is CASSDRTSGVQETQYF. For the CDR3, the DNA is TGTGCCAGCAGTGATCGGACTAGCGGGGTTCAAGAGACCCAGTACTTC.

V gene TRBV3-1 (or the pseudogene TRBV3-2) combines with J gene TRBJ1-4; tentative D call: TRBD1 (6 bases). CDR1 is LGHDT and CDR2 is YNNKEL in the germline V gene (reference sequence). The V end was cut by 1 base, the J end by 6 bases, with 12 bases between. The CDR3 contains 15 residues. The CDR3 bases are TGTGCCAGCAGCCAAGCCCGGGACACAGATGAAAAACTGTTTTTT. Translating gives CASSQARDTDEKLFF.

This clone was seen only once. The chain couples TRBV10-3 to TRBJ2-3; 16 nucleotides agree with TRBD2. This CDR3 is built from 18 residues. V trimming: 9 bases; J trimming: 1 base; junction bases outside the gene matches: 10. Germline CDR1 is ENHRY and CDR2 is SYGVKD. The CDR3 bases are TGTGCCATTCTAGGGACTAGCGGGGGGGCCTCCGGCACAGATACGCAGTATTTT. Translating gives CAILGTSGGASGTDTQYF.

The chain has TRBV30 and TRBJ1-6; 8 nucleotides align to TRBD1. The CDR3 length is 16 residues. Germline V gene lookup returns CDR1 GTSNPN and CDR2 SVGIG (reference sequence). The ends lost 5 bases at V and 0 bases at J; junction bases unmatched: 6. CDR3 bases: TGTGCCTGGCAGGGGGCCCCGAGCTCCTATAATTCACCCCTCCACTTT. This translates into CAWQGAPSSYNSPLHF.

The rearrangement links TRBV5-1 to TRBJ2-2, with 12 bases matching TRBD1. J lost 0 bases, V lost 4 bases, and 4 bases had no gene match. Germline V CDR1 and CDR2: SGHRS, YFSETQ. The CDR3 sequence is 17 residues long. The DNA for the CDR3 is TGCGCCAGCAGCCCGGGACAGGGGGCCCCGAACACCGGGGAGCTGTTTTTT. Amino acid sequence: CASSPGQGAPNTGELFF.

This chain uses TRBV30 with TRBJ1-1; unclear D gene. CDR1 GTSNPN and CDR2 SVGIG come from the germline V gene (reference sequence). V lost 0 bases and J 7 bases, leaving 12 bases between the germline ends. CDR3 length equals 13 residues. Written as DNA, the CDR3 is TGTGCCTGGAGTGTACCTGGGCTGGATGAAGCTTTCTTT. This codes for CAWSVPGLDEAFF.